The clone carrying this TCR beta chain showed up many times. This entry belongs to a study of T cell repertoires in cytomegalovirus infection. The germline gives CDR1 SGHVS, CDR2 FQNEAQ. V lost 0 bases, J lost 6 bases, and 8 bases stayed unmatched. The CDR3 sequence is 16 residues long. TCRdb re-called the reads with MiXCR, one entry per CDR3 protein. The sample records about 180,000 distinct CDR3 sequences, under 15% being singletons. V is TRBV7-8 and J is TRBJ1-2; the match to TRBD1 covers 9 bases. The TCR originated in a human donor in good health (CMV status not recorded). Some clones in this sample may be carry-over from other donors' samples. Sequenced: PBMCs. CDR3 sequence (DNA): TGTGCCAGCAGCTTAGCATCCGGGACAGGGCGTAATGGCTACACCTTC. Residues: CASSLASGTGRNGYTF.